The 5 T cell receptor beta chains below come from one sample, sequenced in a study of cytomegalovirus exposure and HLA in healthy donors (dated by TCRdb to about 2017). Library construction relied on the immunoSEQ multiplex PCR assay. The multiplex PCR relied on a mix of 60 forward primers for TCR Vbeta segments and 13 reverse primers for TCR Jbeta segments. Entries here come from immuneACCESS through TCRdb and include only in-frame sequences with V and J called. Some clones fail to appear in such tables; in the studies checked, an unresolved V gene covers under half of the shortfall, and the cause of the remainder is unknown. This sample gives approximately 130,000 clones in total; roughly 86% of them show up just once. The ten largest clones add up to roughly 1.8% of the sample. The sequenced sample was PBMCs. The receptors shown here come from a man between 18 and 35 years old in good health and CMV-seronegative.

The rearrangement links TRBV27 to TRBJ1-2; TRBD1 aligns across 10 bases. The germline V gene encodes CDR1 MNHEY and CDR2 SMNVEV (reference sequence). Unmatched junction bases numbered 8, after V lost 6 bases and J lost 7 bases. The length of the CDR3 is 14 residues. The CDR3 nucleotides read TGTGCCAGCAGGCCTTCCGACAGGGGGCGTGGCTACACCTTC. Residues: CASRPSDRGRGYTF.

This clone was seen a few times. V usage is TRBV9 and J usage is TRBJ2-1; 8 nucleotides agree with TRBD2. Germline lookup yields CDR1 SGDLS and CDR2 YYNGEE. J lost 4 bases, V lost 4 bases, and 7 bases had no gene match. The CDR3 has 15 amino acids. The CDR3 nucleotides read TGTGCCAGCAGCTCCGCCGGGGGGGCTTACAATGAGCAGTTCTTC. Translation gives CASSSAGGAYNEQFF. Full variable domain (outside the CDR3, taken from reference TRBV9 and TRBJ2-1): DSGVTQTPKHLITATGQRVTLRCSPRSGDLSVYWYQQSLDQGLQFLIQYYNGEERAKGNILERFSAQQFPDLHSELNLSSLELGDSALYFCASSSAGGAYNEQFFGPGTRLTVL.

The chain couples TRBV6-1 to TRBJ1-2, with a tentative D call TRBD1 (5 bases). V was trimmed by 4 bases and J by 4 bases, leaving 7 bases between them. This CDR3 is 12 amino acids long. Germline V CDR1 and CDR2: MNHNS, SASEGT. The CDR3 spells CASSGQSYGYTF. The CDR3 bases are TGTGCCAGCAGTGGACAGAGCTATGGCTACACCTTC.

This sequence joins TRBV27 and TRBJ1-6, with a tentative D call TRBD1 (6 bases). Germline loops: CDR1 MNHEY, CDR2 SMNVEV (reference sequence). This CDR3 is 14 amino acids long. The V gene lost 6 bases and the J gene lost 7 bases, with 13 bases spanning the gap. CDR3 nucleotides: TGTGCCAGCAGGAATGGACAGAACAATTCACCCCTCCACTTT. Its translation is CASRNGQNNSPLHF.

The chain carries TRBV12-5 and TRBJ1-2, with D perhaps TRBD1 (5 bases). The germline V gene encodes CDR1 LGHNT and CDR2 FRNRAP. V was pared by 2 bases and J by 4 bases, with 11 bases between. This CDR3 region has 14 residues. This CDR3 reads CASGLLQESYGYTF. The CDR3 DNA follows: TGTGCTAGTGGTTTGTTACAGGAGAGCTATGGCTACACCTTC.